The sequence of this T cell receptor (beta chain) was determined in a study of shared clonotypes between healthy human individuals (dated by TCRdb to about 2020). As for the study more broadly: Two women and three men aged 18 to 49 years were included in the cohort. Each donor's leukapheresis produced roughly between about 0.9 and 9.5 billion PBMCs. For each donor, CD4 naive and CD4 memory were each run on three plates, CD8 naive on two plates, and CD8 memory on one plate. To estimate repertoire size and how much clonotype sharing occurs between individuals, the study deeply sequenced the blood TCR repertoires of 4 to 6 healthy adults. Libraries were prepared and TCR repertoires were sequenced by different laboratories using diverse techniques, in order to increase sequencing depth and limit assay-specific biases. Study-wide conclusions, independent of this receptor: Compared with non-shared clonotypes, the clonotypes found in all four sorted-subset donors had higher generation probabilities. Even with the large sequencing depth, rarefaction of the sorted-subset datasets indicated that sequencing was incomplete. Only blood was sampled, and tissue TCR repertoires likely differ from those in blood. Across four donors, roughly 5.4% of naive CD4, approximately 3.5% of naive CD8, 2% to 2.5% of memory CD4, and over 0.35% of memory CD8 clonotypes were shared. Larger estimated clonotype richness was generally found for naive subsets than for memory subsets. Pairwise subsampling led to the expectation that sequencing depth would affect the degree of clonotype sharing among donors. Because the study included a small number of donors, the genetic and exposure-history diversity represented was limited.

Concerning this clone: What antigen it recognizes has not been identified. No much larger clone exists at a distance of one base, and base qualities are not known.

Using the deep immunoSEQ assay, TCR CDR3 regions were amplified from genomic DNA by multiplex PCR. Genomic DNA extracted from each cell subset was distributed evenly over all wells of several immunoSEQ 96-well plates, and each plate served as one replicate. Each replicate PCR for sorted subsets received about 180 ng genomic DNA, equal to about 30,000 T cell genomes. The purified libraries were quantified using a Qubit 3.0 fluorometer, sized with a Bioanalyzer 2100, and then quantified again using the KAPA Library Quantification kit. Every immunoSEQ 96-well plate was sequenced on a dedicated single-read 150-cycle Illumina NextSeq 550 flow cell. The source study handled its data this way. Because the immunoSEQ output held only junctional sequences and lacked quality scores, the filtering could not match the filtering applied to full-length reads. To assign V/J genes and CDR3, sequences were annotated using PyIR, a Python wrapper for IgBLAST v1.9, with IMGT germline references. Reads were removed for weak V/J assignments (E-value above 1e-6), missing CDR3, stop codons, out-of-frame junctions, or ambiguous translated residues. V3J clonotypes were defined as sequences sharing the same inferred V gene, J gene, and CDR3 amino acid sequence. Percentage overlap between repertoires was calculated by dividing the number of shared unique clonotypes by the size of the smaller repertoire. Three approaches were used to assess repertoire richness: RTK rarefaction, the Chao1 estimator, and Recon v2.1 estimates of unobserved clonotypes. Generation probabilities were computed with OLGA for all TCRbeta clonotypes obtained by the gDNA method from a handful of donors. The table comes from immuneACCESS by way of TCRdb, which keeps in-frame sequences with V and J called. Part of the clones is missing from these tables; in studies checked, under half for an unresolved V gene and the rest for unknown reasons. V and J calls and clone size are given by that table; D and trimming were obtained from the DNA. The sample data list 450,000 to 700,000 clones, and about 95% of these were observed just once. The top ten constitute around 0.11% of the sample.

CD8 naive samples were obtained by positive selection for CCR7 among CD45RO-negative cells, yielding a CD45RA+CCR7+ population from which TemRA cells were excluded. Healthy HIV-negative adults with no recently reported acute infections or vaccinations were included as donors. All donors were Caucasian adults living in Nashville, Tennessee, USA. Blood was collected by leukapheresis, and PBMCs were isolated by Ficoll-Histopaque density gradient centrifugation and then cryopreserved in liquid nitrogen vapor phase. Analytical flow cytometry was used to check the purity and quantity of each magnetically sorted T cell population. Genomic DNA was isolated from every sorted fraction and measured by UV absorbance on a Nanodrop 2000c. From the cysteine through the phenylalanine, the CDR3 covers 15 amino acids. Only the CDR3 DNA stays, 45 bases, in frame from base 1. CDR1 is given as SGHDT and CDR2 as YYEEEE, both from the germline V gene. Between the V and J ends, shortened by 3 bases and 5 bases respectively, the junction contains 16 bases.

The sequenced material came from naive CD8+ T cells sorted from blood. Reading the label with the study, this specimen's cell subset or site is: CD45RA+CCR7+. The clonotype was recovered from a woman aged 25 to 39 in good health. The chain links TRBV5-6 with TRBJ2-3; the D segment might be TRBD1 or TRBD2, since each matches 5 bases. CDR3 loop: CASSSPGGTLDTQYF. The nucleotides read TGTGCCAGCAGCTCCCCCGGTGGGACCTTAGATACGCAGTATTTT.